These T cell receptor beta chains were read from a single sample in a study of blood T cell repertoires in COVID-19. Generated by immunoSEQ multiplex PCR, the TCRdb table keeps only in-frame clones and is missing some. Of over 85,000 clones listed, roughly 90% were seen once; the top ten hold 15%. Material for sequencing was peripheral blood. The receptors originated from a male donor with acute or convalescent COVID-19. The CDR3 runs from the conserved cysteine through the conserved F or W. A D gene is named only where the DNA matches it firmly. Clone size is not always given. Where it is, it says once, few, many or a class for expanded clones.

V,size,J,D,DNA,CDR3
TRBV16,-,TRBJ2-7,-,TGTGCCAGCAGCCAATCCGCGGCCTCCTACGAGCAGTACTTC,CASSQSAASYEQYF
TRBV6-1,-,TRBJ1-2,-,TGTGCCAGCAGTGACCTAGATACGTTGGGGCATGGCTACACCTTC,CASSDLDTLGHGYTF
TRBV6-5,once,TRBJ2-1,TRBD2,TGTGCCAGCAAACTAGCGGGGGGATCTAATGAGCAGTTCTTC,CASKLAGGSNEQFF
TRBV28,-,TRBJ1-2,-,TGTGCCAGCAGTTTAGCGGAGGGTCGGAGCTACACCTTC,CASSLAEGRSYTF
TRBV4-1,-,TRBJ1-6,-,TGCGCCAGCAGCCAAGAGTGGCAGGATAATTCACCCCTCCACTTT,CASSQEWQDNSPLHF
TRBV7-9,-,TRBJ1-4,-,TGTGCCAGCAGCTTCTTGGTTCAGGGGCACTATGAAAAACTGTTTTTT,CASSFLVQGHYEKLFF
TRBV7-6,once,TRBJ2-1,TRBD2,TGTGCCAGCAGCAAGACTAGCGGCAACACCTACAATGAGCAGTTCTTC,CASSKTSGNTYNEQFF
TRBV30,-,TRBJ1-3,-,TGTGCCTGGGGAGGGGGTGGAGGTGCCTCTGGAAACACCATATATTTT,CAWGGGGGASGNTIYF
TRBV7-8,-,TRBJ2-7,-,TGTGCCAGCAGCTTAGGCAGGGCCACCTACGAGCAGTACTTC,CASSLGRATYEQYF
TRBV27,-,TRBJ1-1,-,TGTGCCAGCAGTTTAAGCAGGACAGATAACACTGAAGCTTTCTTT,CASSLSRTDNTEAFF
TRBV18,-,TRBJ1-4,TRBD1,TGTGCCAGCTCACCAATCGGACAGGGGGATAATGAAAAACTGTTTTTT,CASSPIGQGDNEKLFF
TRBV6-6,-,TRBJ2-7,-,TGTGCCAGCAGTCCTGGACAAGTCGGCTACGAGCAGTACTTC,CASSPGQVGYEQYF
TRBV2,-,TRBJ2-5,TRBD2,TGTGCCAGCAGTGCCCCTAGCGGGGGGGCCGGGGAGACCCAGTACTTC,CASSAPSGGAGETQYF
TRBV28,once,TRBJ2-7,TRBD2,TGTGCCAGCAGCCCACCGGGACTAGCGGAGACCTACGAGCAGTACTTC,CASSPPGLAETYEQYF
TRBV7-9,few,TRBJ1-2,TRBD1,TGTGCCAGCAGCTTAGAGTGGGCAGGGGGTAATGGCTACACCTTC,CASSLEWAGGNGYTF
TRBV7-2,-,TRBJ2-1,-,TGTGCCAGCAGCTTAGGGGCCATAAATGAGCAGTTCTTC,CASSLGAINEQFF
TRBV12-3/TRBV12-4,-,TRBJ1-1,-,TGTGCCAGCTCCAGGGGTCCGAACACTGAAGCTTTCTTT,CASSRGPNTEAFF
TRBV12-5,-,TRBJ2-5,TRBD2,TGTGCTAGTGGTTTTGACGGACTAGCGGGGGAGACCCAGTACTTC,CASGFDGLAGETQYF
TRBV14,-,TRBJ1-2,-,TGTGCCAGCAGCCAAGATCGGGACATTGGGTATGGCTACACCTTC,CASSQDRDIGYGYTF
TRBV4-2,-,TRBJ1-4,TRBD1,TGTGCCAGCAGCCGGATACCGGGACAGGGGGCGGATAATGAAAAACTGTTTTTT,CASSRIPGQGADNEKLFF
TRBV27,-,TRBJ1-6,-,TGTGCCAGCACCCCCAGCTCCTATAATTCACCCCTCCACTTT,CASTPSSYNSPLHF
TRBV10-3,-,TRBJ1-2,-,TGTGCCATCAGTGGGGCAGGGGTTCCTGGCTACACCTTC,CAISGAGVPGYTF
TRBV3-1/TRBV3-2,-,TRBJ2-1,-,TGTGCCAGCAGCCAAGATACGGGACTCTCCTACAATGAGCAGTTCTTC,CASSQDTGLSYNEQFF
TRBV10-3,-,TRBJ1-2,-,TGTGCCATCAGTGAGTCTGGAGGGAATAACTATGGCTACACCTTC,CAISESGGNNYGYTF
TRBV4-1,-,TRBJ1-2,TRBD1,TGCGCCAGCAGCCAAGACACCCGGGGACAGGGCTATGGCTACACCTTC,CASSQDTRGQGYGYTF
TRBV5-1,-,TRBJ2-7,TRBD2,TGCGCCAGCAGCTCGAGCGGGGGCTCGTCCTACGAGCAGTACTTC,CASSSSGGSSYEQYF
TRBV9,-,TRBJ2-3,-,TGTGCCAGCAGCGGTCAGCCAGGTCGCACAGATACGCAGTATTTT,CASSGQPGRTDTQYF
TRBV7-9,-,TRBJ2-5,TRBD2,TGTGCCAGCACCGGGATGGGGACTAGCGGGGGGCCGGGAGAGACCCAGTACTTC,CASTGMGTSGGPGETQYF
TRBV25-1,-,TRBJ1-2,-,TGTGCCAGCAGTGCTCCGGACAGAGCAGGAGGCGGGCCCTATGGCTACACCTTC,CASSAPDRAGGGPYGYTF
TRBV27,-,TRBJ2-3,TRBD2,TGTGCCAGCAGGGGACTAGCGGGGGCAGATACGCAGTATTTT,CASRGLAGADTQYF
TRBV15,once,TRBJ2-2,-,TGTGCCACCGCGAGGGGGGGAGGACTAGATTTCCCCGGGGAGCTGTTTTTT,CATARGGGLDFPGELFF
TRBV18,-,TRBJ1-1,TRBD1,TGTGCCAGCTCCCCGGACAGGGCCGACACTGAAGCTTTCTTT,CASSPDRADTEAFF
TRBV25-1,-,TRBJ2-2,-,TGTGCCAGCAACCGGAGGGACACCGGGGAGCTGTTTTTT,CASNRRDTGELFF
TRBV6-5,-,TRBJ1-6,TRBD1,TGTGCCAGCAGTACAGGGGGGGCTGGTAATTCACCCCTCCACTTT,CASSTGGAGNSPLHF
TRBV30,-,TRBJ1-1,TRBD1,TGTGCCTGGAGGGGACAGGCTGAAGCTTTCTTT,CAWRGQAEAFF
TRBV20-1,-,TRBJ1-5,-,TGCAGTGCTAGAGACGGTCAGCCCCAGCATTTT,CSARDGQPQHF
TRBV7-8,-,TRBJ1-2,-,TGTGCCAGCAGCTTAGGCGGGGTGAGCTATGGCTACACCTTC,CASSLGGVSYGYTF
TRBV19,-,TRBJ1-5,TRBD1,TGTGCCAGTAGTGCTGGGCAGGGGGTAAATCAGCCCCAGCATTTT,CASSAGQGVNQPQHF
TRBV20-1,-,TRBJ2-1,-,TGCAGTGCTATTGGGGAGAATGAGCAGTTCTTC,CSAIGENEQFF
TRBV7-2,-,TRBJ1-3,TRBD1,TGTGCCAGCGGACAGGAACCAAACACCATATATTTT,CASGQEPNTIYF
TRBV10-3,-,TRBJ1-4,-,TGTGCCATCAGTGAGGGCCTAGTTGCAACTAATGAAAAACTGTTTTTT,CAISEGLVATNEKLFF
TRBV27,-,TRBJ1-2,-,TGTGCCAGCAGTTTTAGCCGTAAGGGGGGCTACACCTTC,CASSFSRKGGYTF
TRBV7-9,-,TRBJ1-1,-,TGTGCCAGCAGCCCTGCTCCGTCCGGGTTGTACACTGAAGCTTTCTTT,CASSPAPSGLYTEAFF
TRBV7-8,-,TRBJ1-1,-,TGTGCCAGCAGCTTAGATCGAGGACAGCGAAAGACTGAAGCTTTCTTT,CASSLDRGQRKTEAFF
TRBV27,-,TRBJ2-3,-,TGTGCCAGCAGTTTTGCGGGAGATACGCAGTATTTT,CASSFAGDTQYF
TRBV5-1,-,TRBJ1-3,-,TGCGCCAGCAGCTTGGCCCAGGCCGTCTCTGGAAACACCATATATTTT,CASSLAQAVSGNTIYF
TRBV3-1/TRBV3-2,-,TRBJ1-1,-,TGTGCCAGCACCCCTTCGTTTACGTGGACTGACACTGAAGCTTTCTTT,CASTPSFTWTDTEAFF
TRBV18,-,TRBJ1-5,-,TGTGCCAGCTCACCCGAAGTCTATAGCAATCAGCCCCAGCATTTT,CASSPEVYSNQPQHF
TRBV10-3,-,TRBJ1-2,TRBD1,TGTGCCATCAGTGGGGACAGCTTCTATGGCTACACCTTC,CAISGDSFYGYTF
TRBV19,-,TRBJ1-2,TRBD1,TGTGCCAGTAGTACCCGGACAGGGGGATGCACCTTC,CASSTRTGGCTF